A selection of T cell receptor beta chains follows, all from one sample in a study of neoadjuvant nivolumab and ipilimumab in lung cancer. Libraries were prepared by immunoSEQ multiplex PCR; TCRdb keeps only in-frame clonotypes and omits some of them. The repertoire holds about 18,000 clones, 85% to 90% seen once, with less than 2.5% in the top ten. Sequenced material: peripheral blood, taken before neoadjuvant nivolumab, alone or with ipilimumab. The source of these receptors is an adult with non-small cell lung cancer. CDR3s include the opening cysteine and the closing phenylalanine or tryptophan. D genes are given only for firm matches. Clone size is stated in some rows and not others, as once, few, many or a class when expanded.

>TRBJ2-3|-|TRBV18|-
TGTGCCAGCTCCACCGGGAGCACAGATACGCAGTATTTT
CASSTGSTDTQYF
>TRBJ2-3|few|TRBV5-4|-
TGTGCCAGCAGCTTGTCATACCAATCTATAGATACGCAGTATTTT
CASSLSYQSIDTQYF
>TRBJ2-3|-|TRBV18|-
TGTGCCAGCTCACCAGCGGGCACAGATACGCAGTATTTT
CASSPAGTDTQYF
>TRBJ2-2|-|TRBV6-6|-
TGTGCCACCTCAGGTTCGAACACCGGGGAGCTGTTTTTT
CATSGSNTGELFF
>TRBJ2-7|-|TRBV6-5|TRBD2
TGTGCCAGCAGCTTAACTAGCGGGAGTTACGAGCAGTACTTC
CASSLTSGSYEQYF
>TRBJ2-3|few|TRBV5-1|TRBD1
TGCGCCAGCAGCCCACGCCAAAGGACAGGGGAAGGCACAGATACGCAGTATTTT
CASSPRQRTGEGTDTQYF
>TRBJ1-5|-|TRBV7-7|TRBD1
TGTGCCAGCAGCTCGACAGGGGACAATCAGCCCCAGCATTTT
CASSSTGDNQPQHF
>TRBJ2-1|-|TRBV5-1|TRBD2
TGCGCCAGCAGCTTGGATAGCGGGAGGTCAATTAGTGAGCAGTTCTTC
CASSLDSGRSISEQFF
>TRBJ2-7|-|TRBV5-1|TRBD1
TGCGCCAGCAGAACTACGGGACAGGGGTTCCTCGAGCAGTACTTC
CASRTTGQGFLEQYF
>TRBJ2-1|-|TRBV5-3|-
TGTGCCAGAAGCTTGGTTATCCGTGGAGACGACTACAATGAGCAGTTCTTC
CARSLVIRGDDYNEQFF
>TRBJ1-1|-|TRBV19|-
TGTGCCAGTAGTTCCCGCTGGGATATAATCACTGAAGCTTTCTTT
CASSSRWDIITEAFF
>TRBJ1-2|-|TRBV6-5|TRBD1
TGTGCCAGCAGCTCCGGGACAGGGAATGGCTACACCTTC
CASSSGTGNGYTF
>TRBJ1-1|few|TRBV10-2|-
TGCGCCAGCAGTGCTACAGGGAGTGGAACTGAAGCTTTCTTT
CASSATGSGTEAFF
>TRBJ1-2|-|TRBV5-6|-
TGTGCCAGCAGCTTGGAAAGGGAGGGCCCTTTTGGCTACACCTTC
CASSLEREGPFGYTF